A single sample is the source of the 23 T cell receptor beta chains below, sequenced in a study of beta chain features in type 1 diabetes. Their antigens remain unidentified. cDNA synthesis used the whole RNA isolate, giving expressed TCRB sequences. Data came from immunoSEQ multiplex PCR; TCRdb stores just in-frame clones and leaves some out. The repertoire holds 500,000 to 850,000 clones, roughly 13% seen once, with just under 0.04% in the top ten. General study findings and limits: Type 1 diabetes patients showed a moderate but significant shortening of TCRB CDR3s in all four CD4+ subsets.

The sample comprised naive CD4+ T cells from blood. Receptors originate from a man aged 18-30 years with type 1 diabetes.

This clone was seen a few times. The chain is built from TRBV28 and TRBJ2-1, with D possibly being TRBD1 (6 bases). CDR1 is MDHEN and CDR2 is SYDVKM in the germline V gene. CDR3 length: 15 amino acids. The V gene lost 4 bases and the J gene lost 8 bases, with 18 bases spanning the gap. The CDR3 sequence is CASSSGTPLRDEQFF. Here the CDR3 DNA reads TGTGCCAGCAGTTCCGGGACACCGTTACGGGATGAGCAGTTCTTC.

The CDR3 DNA reads TGTGCCAGCAGTTCAGGGACAGGAGAAAAACTGTTTTTT. It yields the protein CASSSGTGEKLFF. The V call is TRBV25-1, the J call TRBJ1-4; the match to TRBD1 covers 8 bases. Germline trimming cut 5 bases from V and 8 bases from J; bases unmatched to any gene: 4. The germline gives CDR1 MGHDK, CDR2 SYGVNS. This CDR3 is 13 amino acids long.

This rearrangement joins TRBV7-9 to TRBJ2-7, with D possibly TRBD2 on 5 matching bases. V shed 4 bases and J shed 4 bases, with 11 bases lying between them. In germline, CDR1 is SEHNR, CDR2 FQNEAQ (reference sequence). The CDR3 consists of 13 residues. Here the CDR3 DNA reads TGTGCCAGCAGCTCTACCGGGGTGTACGAGCAGTACTTC. Protein sequence: CASSSTGVYEQYF.

The J gene is TRBJ1-5, the V gene TRBV30; tentative D call: TRBD1 (5 bases). The germline V gene has CDR1 GTSNPN and CDR2 SVGIG (reference sequence). The CDR3 loop spans 14 amino acids. V was cut by 0 bases and J by 9 bases, with 15 bases left in between. CDR3 loop: CAWSVGLAFGPQHF. The CDR3 nucleotides read TGTGCCTGGAGTGTGGGACTGGCTTTTGGGCCCCAGCATTTT. Full variable domain (remainder filled in from reference TRBV30 and TRBJ1-5): SQTIHQWPATLVQPVGSPLSLECTVEGTSNPNLYWYRQAAGRGLQLLFYSVGIGQISSEVPQNLSASRPQDRQFILSSKKLLLSDSGFYLCAWSVGLAFGPQHFGDGTRLSIL.

This clone has only a few counts. The V gene is TRBV5-6, the J gene TRBJ1-2; D is ambiguous. The CDR3 contains 11 residues. Per the germline V gene, CDR1 is SGHDT and CDR2 is YYEEEE. The ends were cut back, 4 bases at V and 6 bases at J, with 7 bases in the middle. In DNA form, the CDR3 reads TGTGCCAGCAGCGTGGCCAATGGCTACACCTTC. It codes for CASSVANGYTF.

CDR3 nucleotide sequence: TGTGCCAGCAGCCAAGATCCCACCGGGGAGCTGTTTTTT. It specifies CASSQDPTGELFF. The genes are TRBV4-2 and TRBJ2-2; no clear D. From germline, CDR1 is LGHNA and CDR2 YNFKEQ. V was cut by 0 bases and J by 4 bases, with 3 bases left in between. The CDR3 is 13 residues long.

This clone appeared a few times. The chain uses TRBV5-1 and TRBJ2-1; 9 nucleotides line up with TRBD1. V lost 0 bases to trimming and J lost 10 bases; unmatched junction nucleotides: 8. Germline V gene data show CDR1 as SGHRS and CDR2 as YFSETQ. The CDR3 length is 15 residues. The CDR3 bases are TGCGCCAGCAGCTTGGCCTTAGAGGGACAGGGCGAGCAGTTCTTC. Protein: CASSLALEGQGEQFF. Supplemented by reference TRBV5-1 and TRBJ2-1, the full variable domain reads KAGVTQTPRYLIKTRGQQVTLSCSPISGHRSVSWYQQTPGQGLQFLFEYFSETQRNKGNFPGRFSGRQFSNSRSEMNVSTLELGDSALYLCASSLALEGQGEQFFGPGTRLTVL.

This clone has just a few counts. The V gene is TRBV25-1, the J gene TRBJ1-4; D unresolved. Germline values: CDR1 MGHDK, CDR2 SYGVNS. Trimming pared 1 base from V and 4 bases from J, leaving 13 bases between. This CDR3 spans 16 amino acids. The CDR3 region has the DNA TGTGCCAGCAGTGAATGGGAGGGTTCGATTAATGAAAAACTGTTTTTT. This translates into CASSEWEGSINEKLFF.

The CDR3 spells CASSDRAGGVKKLFF. The CDR3 DNA reads as TGTGCCAGCAGTGACCGCGCAGGGGGCGTGAAAAAACTGTTTTTT. This chain links TRBV2 with TRBJ1-4; 8 nucleotides align to TRBD1. This CDR3 contains 15 residues. CDR1 and CDR2 from the germline V gene are SNHLY and FYNNEI. V lost 3 bases to trimming and J lost 9 bases; unmatched junction nucleotides: 9.

This rearrangement joins TRBV6-1 to TRBJ1-2; D uncertain. The CDR3 length is 14 residues. CDR1 MNHNS and CDR2 SASEGT come from the germline V gene. The germline V and J ends were trimmed by 8 bases and 0 bases, with 13 bases remaining between them. The chain's CDR3 is CASQREPSNYGYTF. In nucleotides, the CDR3 is TGTGCCAGCCAGAGGGAACCTTCTAACTATGGCTACACCTTC.

This clone was counted between two and nine times. This chain links TRBV7-2 with TRBJ1-1, with 7 bases aligning to TRBD1. This CDR3 spans 14 amino acids. The V segment lost 3 bases and the J segment 1 base; nucleotides outside the gene matches: 2. Germline V lookup: CDR1 SGHTA, CDR2 FQGNSA. The CDR3 DNA reads as TGTGCCAGCAGCTTGGGACAGACGAACACTGAAGCTTTCTTT. Translating gives CASSLGQTNTEAFF.

The rearrangement uses TRBV5-1 and TRBJ1-2; a possible D gene is TRBD1 (6 bases). The CDR3 covers 13 residues. Germline V gives CDR1 SGHRS, CDR2 YFSETQ. The ends were cut back, 4 bases at V and 5 bases at J, with 12 bases in the middle. The CDR3 protein is CASSPGQLYGYTF. The CDR3 DNA is TGCGCCAGCAGCCCAGGACAGCTTTATGGCTACACCTTC.

The chain combines TRBV6-6 with TRBJ2-5; D is unclear. Germline CDR1 and CDR2: MNHNY and SVGAGI (reference sequence). This CDR3 region has 12 residues. V lost 7 bases to trimming and J lost 0 bases, with 6 bases between them. The CDR3 bases are TGTGCCAGCACGGGCGACCAAGAGACCCAGTACTTC. Translation gives CASTGDQETQYF.

For this clone: One junction end disagrees with the germline gene, perhaps due to a read error. The chain couples TRBV7-9 to TRBJ2-3; D remains unclear. The CDR3 runs 9 residues. Germline V gene data show CDR1 as SEHNR and CDR2 as FQNEAQ (reference sequence). The DNA for the CDR3 is TGTGCCAGCGAGTCGGCGAGCCATTTT. Amino acids: CASESASHF.

This clone was seen a few times. This rearrangement joins TRBV5-5 to TRBJ2-2; a weak D match, TRBD1 (5 bases). CDR1 is SGHKS, CDR2 YYEKEE, per germline (reference sequence). V gave up 0 bases and J gave up 5 bases, with 5 bases separating them. CDR3 length: 13 residues. The CDR3 is CASSLEGTGELFF. DNA for the CDR3: TGTGCCAGCAGCTTGGAGGGGACCGGGGAGCTGTTTTTT.

The V and J genes are TRBV5-1 and TRBJ2-1, with 8 bases that match TRBD2. Germline V gives CDR1 SGHRS, CDR2 YFSETQ. With V trimmed by 4 bases and J by 5 bases, 14 bases remained unmatched. The CDR3 has 17 residues. The DNA for the CDR3 is TGCGCCAGCAGCCCCAACTATCTAGCGGGCATTCACAATGAGCAGTTCTTC. This gives the protein CASSPNYLAGIHNEQFF. Full variable domain (rest looked up from reference TRBV5-1 and TRBJ2-1): KAGVTQTPRYLIKTRGQQVTLSCSPISGHRSVSWYQQTPGQGLQFLFEYFSETQRNKGNFPGRFSGRQFSNSRSEMNVSTLELGDSALYLCASSPNYLAGIHNEQFFGPGTRLTVL.

This clone was observed a handful of times. This sequence joins TRBV10-3 and TRBJ1-5; D is possibly TRBD1 (5 bases). V gave up 3 bases and J gave up 8 bases, with 14 bases separating them. The CDR3 is 14 residues long. Germline assignment: CDR1 ENHRY and CDR2 SYGVKD. The CDR3: CAISEGKLGEPQHF. CDR3 coding DNA: TGTGCCATCAGTGAAGGGAAGCTAGGGGAGCCCCAGCATTTT.

The chain couples TRBV25-1 to TRBJ2-5; 9 nucleotides line up with TRBD1. CDR3 size: 14 residues. The germline gives CDR1 MGHDK, CDR2 SYGVNS. The V segment lost 6 bases and the J segment 5 bases; nucleotides outside the gene matches: 7. DNA of the CDR3: TGTGCCAGCAGGGTAACAGGGGGCCGGGAGACCCAGTACTTC. Amino acid sequence: CASRVTGGRETQYF. The full variable domain, rest sourced from reference TRBV25-1 and TRBJ2-5, is EADIYQTPRYLVIGTGKKITLECSQTMGHDKMYWYQQDPGMELHLIHYSYGVNSTEKGDLSSESTVSRIRTEHFPLTLESARPSHTSQYLCASRVTGGRETQYFGPGTRLLVL.

This clone was observed a few times. The CDR3 is CASSQESWGPQPQHF. The CDR3 DNA is TGCGCCAGCAGCCAAGAGTCATGGGGGCCACAGCCCCAGCATTTT. The genes are TRBV4-3 and TRBJ1-5, with D maybe TRBD1 (6 bases). The ends were cut back, 0 bases at V and 7 bases at J, with 13 bases in the middle. The length of the CDR3 is 15 residues. Germline V gene lookup returns CDR1 LGHNA and CDR2 YSLEER.

The chain recombines TRBV7-2 with TRBJ1-1; D remains unclear. V was clipped by 6 bases and J by 8 bases, with 13 bases between them. Looked up from germline, CDR1 is SGHTA and CDR2 is FQGNSA. The CDR3 loop spans 12 amino acids. The CDR3 spells CASRAHLGEAFF. CDR3 nucleotide sequence: TGTGCCAGCAGAGCGCACCTAGGAGAAGCTTTCTTT.

The gene calls are TRBV15 and TRBJ1-2, with D uncertain. This CDR3 region has 14 residues. Germline CDR1 and CDR2: LNHNV and YYDKDF (reference sequence). V was clipped by 0 bases and J by 1 base, with 6 bases between them. The CDR3 spells CATSRDLVNYGYTF. The CDR3 DNA reads TGTGCCACCAGCAGAGATCTGGTTAACTATGGCTACACCTTC.

As concerns this clone: This sample also contains other DNA sequences that code for the same CDR3. CDR3 in DNA: TGTGCCAGCAGTTTACGTTACGAGCAGTACTTC. This gives the protein CASSLRYEQYF. V and J are TRBV28 and TRBJ2-7; D unclear. The V gene's germline CDR1 is MDHEN and CDR2 SYDVKM. Trimming cost V 2 bases and J 4 bases, with 3 bases left between them. This CDR3 has 11 amino acids.

The chain is built from TRBV7-2 and TRBJ1-6; unclear D gene. This CDR3 is 14 amino acids long. Trimming removed 2 bases at V and 7 bases at J, with 9 bases between. Germline loops: CDR1 SGHTA, CDR2 FQGNSA. The CDR3 loop reads CASSLLQTNSPLHF. The CDR3 coding sequence is TGTGCCAGCAGCTTATTACAGACCAATTCACCCCTCCACTTT.